Given below is one T cell receptor (beta chain) in context. Original processing methods: Counts of nucleated cells, estimated from reference gene primer amplification, were obtained. The repertoire was sequenced with immunoSEQ multiplex PCR; TCRdb's copy has only in-frame clones and lacks some. V and J calls and clone size follow that table, whereas D and trimming were derived from the DNA. This table holds some 6,000 clones, 88% found once. Trimming removed 0 bases from V and 2 bases from J; junction bases left unmatched: 4. This CDR3 is built from 17 residues. Per germline, CDR1 LGHNA and CDR2 YSLEER. This specimen comes from a study of blood T cell repertoires in COVID-19. Looking at the study overall: In each case, the material was cDNA or gDNA derived from T cells, B-cell-depleted T cells, or PBMCs.

The gene calls are TRBV4-3 and TRBJ2-3; TRBD2 matches 11 bases. This sequence was found in a human donor in a cohort sampled during active COVID-19. Sequenced: peripheral blood. CDR3 amino acids: CASSQDPSGGTTDTQYF. Written as DNA, the CDR3 is TGCGCCAGCAGCCAAGACCCTAGCGGGGGGACCACAGATACGCAGTATTTT.